Detailed here is one TCR beta chain. This sample is drawn from a study of beta chain features in type 1 diabetes. Sorting with CD45RO/CCR7/CD25/CD127/CD95/CD27 yielded naive, central memory, regulatory and stem-like memory CD4+ cells. Since all of the isolated RNA was reverse transcribed, expressed TCRB transcripts were what got sequenced. Some clones are missing from TCRdb's copy, which holds only in-frame ones; the method was immunoSEQ multiplex PCR. The sample gives 65,000 to 100,000 clones, about a third of which show up once; 0.45% is in the top ten. Source material: stem cell memory CD4+ T cells from blood. This sequence was found in a woman aged 18-29 years in good health.

The CDR3 DNA is TGCGCCAGCAGCTGGGACAAAATGGACACTGAAGCTTTCTTT. It is translated as CASSWDKMDTEAFF. The chain is built from TRBV5-1 and TRBJ1-1, with D possibly matching TRBD1 (6 bases). The germline V gene encodes CDR1 SGHRS and CDR2 YFSETQ. V was pared by 3 bases and J by 3 bases, with 12 bases between. The length of the CDR3 is 14 residues.